Below, 27 T cell receptor beta chains from the same sample are listed, as sequenced in a study of T cell repertoires in cytomegalovirus infection. These receptors have no identified antigens. Each CDR3 protein gets one entry after TCRdb re-called the reads with MiXCR. This repertoire shows hundreds of thousands of distinct CDR3 sequences, about a third found once; its top ten account for about an eighth. The sequences come from cultured CD8+ T cells from PBMCs, collected from culture after CMV antigen stimulation. The receptors were gathered from a human donor in good health (CMV status not recorded). Some clones in this sample may be carry-over from other donors' samples.

This clonotype was observed at least ten times. V and J are TRBV6-5 and TRBJ2-1; D assignment may be TRBD1 or TRBD2 (5 bases each). Looked up from germline, CDR1 is MNHEY and CDR2 is SVGAGI. This CDR3 has 15 residues. V was clipped by 3 bases and J by 0 bases, with 9 bases between them. The CDR3: CASSYEGSSYNEQFF. CDR3 nucleotides: TGTGCCAGCAGTTATGAGGGGTCCTCCTACAATGAGCAGTTCTTC.

This clonotype was observed a single time. The J gene is TRBJ2-7, the V gene TRBV13; no firm D call. Germline V gene sequence: CDR1 PRHDT, CDR2 FYEKMQ (reference sequence). The CDR3 sequence is 13 residues long. The V gene lost 5 bases and the J gene lost 2 bases, with 10 bases spanning the gap. CDR3 loop: CASSQAQTYEQYV. As DNA, the CDR3 is TGTGCCAGCAGCCAAGCCCAGACCTACGAGCAGTACGTC.

This chain links TRBV14 with TRBJ1-1, with D uncertain. This CDR3 has 19 amino acids. V lost 0 bases and J 3 bases, leaving 23 bases between the germline ends. Germline lookup yields CDR1 SGHDN and CDR2 FVKESK. This CDR3 is CASSQEMIGRSSRYTEAFF. CDR3 DNA sequence: TGTGCCAGCAGCCAAGAAATGATAGGGCGTAGTTCAAGGTACACTGAAGCTTTCTTT. The variable domain in full, completed from reference TRBV14 and TRBJ1-1, reads EAGVTQFPSHSVIEKGQTVTLRCDPISGHDNLYWYRRVMGKEIKFLLHFVKESKQDESGMPNNRFLAERTGGTYSTLKVQPAELEDSGVYFCASSQEMIGRSSRYTEAFFGQGTRLTVV.

The V gene is TRBV5-4, the J gene TRBJ2-1; 7 positions match TRBD1. Trimming cost V 6 bases and J 9 bases; bases outside gene matches: 27. This CDR3 is built from 19 residues. Germline V gives CDR1 SGHNT, CDR2 YYREEE (reference sequence). This chain's CDR3 is CASTLLPPPEGQYNAEQFF. The DNA for the CDR3 is TGTGCCAGCACCCTACTCCCCCCACCTGAGGGACAGTACAATGCTGAGCAGTTCTTC.

V is TRBV20-1 and J is TRBJ1-3; D may be TRBD1 (6 bases). Germline V gene lookup returns CDR1 DFQATT and CDR2 SNEGSKA (reference sequence). CDR3 length: 13 residues. V was clipped by 5 bases and J by 3 bases, with 11 bases between them. The CDR3, as DNA: TGCAGTGCTTCGCGGACAGATGGAAACACCATATATTTT. It is translated as CSASRTDGNTIYF.

This clonotype has just a few counts. The J gene is TRBJ2-1, the V gene TRBV7-2, with D perhaps TRBD2 (6 bases). There are 15 residues in the CDR3. Germline V gene lookup returns CDR1 SGHTA and CDR2 FQGNSA. V lost 1 base, J lost 7 bases, and 14 bases lay in between. CDR3 nucleotides: TGTGCCAGCAGCTTAGACAGGTTGGAGGGGAATGAGCAGTTCTTC. It codes for CASSLDRLEGNEQFF.

The CDR3, as DNA: TGTGCCAGCAGCTCGACGATTCGGGAAGTCCCAGAGACCCAGTACTTC. This translates into CASSSTIREVPETQYF. The rearrangement uses TRBV11-2 and TRBJ2-5; D perhaps matches TRBD2 (5 bases). The CDR3 loop spans 16 amino acids. Trimming took 4 bases from V and 4 from J, leaving 19 bases between them. The germline CDR1 and CDR2 sequences are SGHAT and FQNNGV.

This chain joins TRBV6-5 and TRBJ2-7; 7 bases fit TRBD1. Trimming cost V 2 bases and J 3 bases; bases outside gene matches: 4. Germline V gene sequence: CDR1 MNHEY, CDR2 SVGAGI. The CDR3 contains 14 residues. The CDR3, as DNA: TGTGCCAGCAGTTACGTACAGGGGAACTACGAGCAGTACTTC. This encodes CASSYVQGNYEQYF.

This clonotype was counted many times. The chain has TRBV7-8 and TRBJ1-5; a weak D match, TRBD1 (5 bases). V shed 5 bases and J shed 5 bases, with 22 bases lying between them. CDR1 and CDR2 from the germline V gene are SGHVS and FQNEAQ. There are 17 residues in the CDR3. The CDR3 loop reads CASSPDLGGESHQPQHF. As DNA, the CDR3 is TGTGCCAGCAGCCCGGACCTAGGAGGGGAGAGCCATCAGCCCCAGCATTTT.

In this sample, this clonotype turned up a few times. This rearrangement joins TRBV5-5 to TRBJ2-1, with 10 bases identical to TRBD2. V trimming: 6 bases; J trimming: 0 bases; junction bases outside the gene matches: 12. Germline CDR1 and CDR2: SGHKS and YYEKEE (reference sequence). The CDR3 length is 18 residues. The CDR3: CASIEGLAGDPSYNEQFF. CDR3 DNA: TGTGCCAGCATTGAAGGGCTAGCGGGGGACCCCTCCTACAATGAGCAGTTCTTC.

The sample holds one count of this clonotype. The CDR3 DNA reads TGTGCCAGCAGTTACCTCATGGGATCTGGAAACACCATATATTTT. Protein sequence: CASSYLMGSGNTIYF. This rearrangement joins TRBV6-2 or TRBV6-3 to TRBJ1-3; D ambiguous. Trimming left V 2 bases short and J 1 base short, with 9 bases between. Per germline, CDR1 MNHEY and CDR2 SVGEGT. The CDR3 sequence is 15 residues long.

CDR3 in DNA: TGTGCCAGCAGCGTGCGGAATCTGGGGCTCTACAATGAGCAGTTCTTC. Encoded protein: CASSVRNLGLYNEQFF. The chain couples TRBV7-9 to TRBJ2-1; maybe TRBD1 (5 bases). The germline V and J ends were trimmed by 5 bases and 3 bases, with 17 bases remaining between them. The CDR3 is made up of 16 amino acids. Germline loops: CDR1 SEHNR, CDR2 FQNEAQ (reference sequence).

V gene TRBV2 combines with J gene TRBJ2-7; D ambiguous. The germline V and J ends were trimmed by 7 bases and 2 bases, with 9 bases remaining between them. Germline CDR1 reads SNHLY; CDR2 reads FYNNEI. The CDR3 totals 12 residues. The CDR3 here is CASNELAYEQYV. The CDR3 DNA is TGTGCCAGCAACGAGCTAGCCTACGAGCAGTACGTC.

This clonotype was found a few times. The rearrangement uses TRBV7-3 and TRBJ1-2; perhaps TRBD1 as D (5 bases). The CDR3 runs to 14 residues. V was trimmed by 2 bases and J by 5 bases, leaving 12 bases between them. CDR1 is SGHTA and CDR2 is FQGTGA in the germline V gene. The CDR3 reads CASSLGGSRYGYTF. Written as DNA, the CDR3 is TGTGCCAGCAGCTTAGGGGGGTCCCGGTATGGCTACACCTTC.

The rearrangement uses TRBV7-6 and TRBJ1-1; maybe TRBD1 (6 bases). The CDR3 totals 13 residues. The germline gives CDR1 SGHVS, CDR2 FNYEAQ. The V end was cut by 5 bases, the J end by 7 bases, with 14 bases between. The CDR3 loop is CASSLRGGGEAFF. DNA for the CDR3: TGTGCCAGCAGCCTAAGGGGGGGGGGTGAAGCTTTCTTT.

This clonotype was recorded a few times. The chain has TRBV24-1 and TRBJ2-1, with D possibly called TRBD1 or TRBD2 (7 bases each). Germline V gives CDR1 KGHDR, CDR2 SFDVKD. The CDR3 runs 16 residues. Between the trimmed V and J ends, which lost 2 bases and 5 bases, there was a span of 15 bases. The CDR3 coding sequence is TGTGCCACCAGTGATTCAGGGGGGGGTAGGGACAATGAGCAGTTCTTC. It yields the protein CATSDSGGGRDNEQFF.

This clonotype was found a few times. This chain links TRBV7-9 with TRBJ2-1, with 11 bases aligning to TRBD2. V lost 6 bases to trimming and J lost 6 bases; unmatched junction nucleotides: 7. The germline CDR1 and CDR2 sequences are SEHNR and FQNEAQ (reference sequence). The CDR3 has 15 amino acids. CDR3 loop: CASRKLAGVSNEQFF. In DNA, the CDR3 is TGTGCCAGCAGAAAACTAGCGGGGGTTTCCAATGAGCAGTTCTTC.

The V call is TRBV4-1, the J call TRBJ2-1; 10 nucleotides line up with TRBD2. The V gene's germline CDR1 is MGHRA and CDR2 YSYEKL. The CDR3 length is 15 residues. Germline trimming cut 0 bases from V and 7 bases from J; bases unmatched to any gene: 3. CDR3 protein: CASSQDLAGANEQFF. DNA for the CDR3: TGCGCCAGCAGCCAAGACCTAGCGGGGGCGAATGAGCAGTTCTTC.

This clonotype was seen at least ten times. V is TRBV6-6 and J is TRBJ1-1; no firm D call. This CDR3 is 12 amino acids long. V lost 3 bases and J 4 bases, leaving 6 bases between the germline ends. Germline CDR1 reads MNHNY; CDR2 reads SVGAGI (reference sequence). The DNA of the CDR3 is TGTGCCAGCAGTTATGGCCGCACTGAAGCTTTCTTT. This codes for CASSYGRTEAFF.

This clonotype was detected many times. The rearrangement links TRBV2 to TRBJ2-4; no reliable D call. Germline assignment: CDR1 SNHLY and CDR2 FYNNEI. V lost 1 base, J lost 0 bases, and 10 bases lay in between. This CDR3 is built from 16 residues. CDR3 sequence reads: CASSEGRTLAKNIQYF. In DNA form, the CDR3 reads TGTGCCAGCAGTGAAGGCAGGACGTTAGCCAAAAACATTCAGTACTTC.

Only a few counts were recorded for this clonotype. The gene calls are TRBV5-4 and TRBJ1-1; the match to TRBD1 covers 10 bases. V dropped 3 bases and J dropped 3; count of bases not matched to a gene: 5. This CDR3 has 15 residues. Germline V lookup: CDR1 SGHNT, CDR2 YYREEE (reference sequence). The CDR3 loop reads CASSWRQGAYTEAFF. The CDR3 DNA follows: TGTGCCAGCAGCTGGAGACAGGGGGCTTACACTGAAGCTTTCTTT.

This clonotype was observed at least ten times. This chain connects TRBV7-6 to TRBJ2-3; tentatively, D is TRBD1 (6 bases). Germline V gives CDR1 SGHVS, CDR2 FNYEAQ. This CDR3 is built from 16 residues. Deletions cut 7 bases from V and 8 bases from J, with 25 bases between. The CDR3 coding sequence is TGTGCCAGCATAGACCCTTTGGGTGCCCAGGGGATTACGCAGTATTTT. Its translation is CASIDPLGAQGITQYF.

This clonotype came up a few times. The gene calls are TRBV27 and TRBJ2-1, with TRBD1 matching over 7 bases. Germline V gene data show CDR1 as MNHEY and CDR2 as SMNVEV (reference sequence). This CDR3 contains 19 residues. The junction had 21 bases not matched to a gene; V was cut back by 6 bases and J by 4 bases. CDR3 loop: CASSLFPAGTAVRYNEQFF. For the CDR3, the DNA is TGTGCCAGCAGCCTATTCCCTGCCGGGACAGCGGTCCGGTACAATGAGCAGTTCTTC.

On this clonotype itself: At one end, the junction sequence differs from germline, possibly due to a read error. The rearrangement joins TRBV10-1 to TRBJ1-5; D gene ambiguous. This CDR3 comprises 13 residues. The germline gives CDR1 WNHNN, CDR2 SYGVQD (reference sequence). The CDR3 DNA reads as TGCGCCAGCAGTGATTTGGGCAACCAGCCCCAGCATTTT. Its translation: CASSDLGNQPQHF.

The rearrangement joins TRBV29-1 to TRBJ2-5; tentative D call: TRBD2 (5 bases). In germline, CDR1 is SQVTM, CDR2 ANQGSEA. The ends were cut back, 3 bases at V and 5 bases at J, with 13 bases in the middle. The CDR3 has 13 amino acids. CDR3: CSVEGIPGETQYF. CDR3 coding DNA: TGCAGCGTTGAGGGAATCCCGGGGGAGACCCAGTACTTC.

V and J are TRBV7-6 and TRBJ2-7, with 9 positions matching TRBD1. The CDR3 loop spans 15 amino acids. Germline V gene sequence: CDR1 SGHVS, CDR2 FNYEAQ. Trimming removed 1 base from V and 8 bases from J; junction bases left unmatched: 9. The DNA of the CDR3 is TGTGCCAGCAGCTTAGTGGGACAGGGTGTTATCCAGCAGTACTTC. It codes for CASSLVGQGVIQQYF.

The chain recombines TRBV27 with TRBJ1-5; D is possibly TRBD1 (6 bases). V shed 3 bases and J shed 2 bases, with 17 bases lying between them. In germline, CDR1 is MNHEY, CDR2 SMNVEV (reference sequence). The CDR3 is 17 amino acids. CDR3 loop: CASSFLSPEGGNQPQHF. CDR3 DNA sequence: TGTGCCAGCAGTTTCCTCTCTCCTGAGGGGGGCAATCAGCCCCAGCATTTT.